These 26 T cell receptor beta chains were sequenced from one sample in a study of shared clonotypes between healthy human individuals. Method: immunoSEQ multiplex PCR; TCRdb's copy keeps in-frame clones and lacks some. Of 1,500,000 or so clones in the sample, 98% to 99% were seen once. Sequencing used naive CD4+ T cells sorted from blood. Subset meaning: CD45RA+ positively selected. The receptors were gathered from a man aged 25 to 45 in good health.

This rearrangement joins TRBV7-8 to TRBJ2-7; 7 bases are a match to TRBD2. V lost 4 bases and J lost 7; bases outside the gene matches: 7. The V gene's germline CDR1 is SGHVS and CDR2 FQNEAQ. The CDR3 consists of 13 residues. Here the CDR3 reads CASSSLLAWEQYF. The CDR3 region has the DNA TGTGCCAGCAGCTCCTTACTAGCGTGGGAGCAGTACTTC.

The chain combines TRBV2 with TRBJ2-7; the D gene could be TRBD1 or TRBD2 (6 bases each). Germline CDR1 is SNHLY and CDR2 is FYNNEI. The V and J ends lost 8 bases and 5 bases respectively, with 16 bases between them. The CDR3 covers 13 residues. The CDR3 DNA is TGTGCCAGCGGATTGGGGGGCGGCGACGAGCAGTACTTC. This gives the protein CASGLGGGDEQYF.

The rearrangement joins TRBV7-9 to TRBJ2-3; 8 bases match TRBD1. Germline CDR1 is SEHNR and CDR2 is FQNEAQ (reference sequence). This CDR3 comprises 14 residues. J lost 5 bases, V lost 5 bases, and 6 bases had no gene match. The CDR3 sequence: CASSRRGLGDTQYF. CDR3 DNA: TGTGCCAGCAGCCGCAGGGGGCTTGGAGATACGCAGTATTTT.

The rearrangement links TRBV10-3 to TRBJ1-4; 7 bases agree with TRBD1. V was clipped by 4 bases and J by 4 bases; unmatched bases: 6. Germline loops: CDR1 ENHRY, CDR2 SYGVKD. The length of the CDR3 is 15 residues. CDR3: CAISAAGQLNEKLFF. The CDR3 nucleotides are TGTGCCATCAGTGCGGCGGGACAGCTTAATGAAAAACTGTTTTTT.

The chain employs TRBV18 and TRBJ1-2; 7 bases match TRBD1. V lost 4 bases, J lost 2 bases, and 7 bases stayed unmatched. Germline CDR1 and CDR2: KGHSH and LQKENI. This CDR3 has 15 residues. The CDR3 bases are TGTGCCAGCTCACTCGTCCGGGACAGCAACTATGGCTACACCTTC. Its translation: CASSLVRDSNYGYTF.

This chain links TRBV28 with TRBJ1-5, with D tentatively TRBD1 (6 bases). V was trimmed by 4 bases and J by 1 base, leaving 11 bases between them. CDR3 length: 15 amino acids. The V gene's germline CDR1 is MDHEN and CDR2 SYDVKM. The CDR3 bases are TGTGCCAGCAGTTATACAGGGAGGAGCAATCAGCCCCAGCATTTT. Its translation is CASSYTGRSNQPQHF.

V gene TRBV7-8 combines with J gene TRBJ2-7; 9 positions agree with TRBD2. J gave up 3 bases and V 5 bases, and 8 bases lay outside the gene matches. This CDR3 has 15 amino acids. Germline V lookup: CDR1 SGHVS, CDR2 FQNEAQ. The CDR3 loop reads CASSKNSGGYYEQYF. For the CDR3, the DNA is TGTGCCAGCAGCAAAAATAGCGGGGGATACTACGAGCAGTACTTC.

The J gene is TRBJ2-3, the V gene TRBV5-6; D is possibly TRBD1 (5 bases). The germline CDR1 and CDR2 sequences are SGHDT and YYEEEE. There are 12 residues in the CDR3. V was cut by 4 bases and J by 9 bases, with 12 bases left in between. The CDR3 here is CASSTYRTTQYF. In DNA, the CDR3 is TGTGCCAGCAGCACCTACAGGACAACGCAGTATTTT.

The chain is built from TRBV6-5 and TRBJ1-1; D remains unclear. Germline CDR1 MNHEY, CDR2 SVGAGI. The CDR3 spans 14 residues. V dropped 5 bases and J dropped 4 bases, with 14 bases sitting between them. The CDR3 is CASSQFRGFTEAFF. The CDR3 DNA sequence: TGTGCCAGCAGTCAGTTCCGGGGATTCACTGAAGCTTTCTTT.

This sequence joins TRBV7-7 and TRBJ2-2, with 8 bases identical to TRBD1. The junction had 7 bases not matched to a gene; V was cut back by 5 bases and J by 5 bases. This CDR3 contains 15 residues. The V gene's germline CDR1 is SSHAT and CDR2 FNYEAQ (reference sequence). The CDR3 spells CASSQGAGVTGELFF. The DNA of the CDR3 is TGTGCCAGCAGCCAGGGGGCAGGGGTTACCGGGGAGCTGTTTTTT.

The chain combines TRBV7-2 with TRBJ1-5; TRBD1 aligns across 10 bases. The germline V gene has CDR1 SGHTA and CDR2 FQGNSA. CDR3 length: 16 residues. V was clipped by 1 base and J by 4 bases; unmatched bases: 4. The chain's CDR3 is CASSLVGTGANQPQHF. CDR3 nucleotide sequence: TGTGCCAGCAGCTTAGTTGGGACAGGGGCTAATCAGCCCCAGCATTTT.

The rearrangement links TRBV6-5 to TRBJ2-4, with D uncertain. CDR1 is MNHEY and CDR2 is SVGAGI in the germline V gene. The V gene lost 0 bases and the J gene lost 2 bases, with 8 bases spanning the gap. The CDR3 consists of 15 residues. CDR3 sequence (DNA): TGTGCCAGCAGTTACTCGAGGAGCACCAAAAACATTCAGTACTTC. It encodes CASSYSRSTKNIQYF.

Turning to this clone: The same CDR3 also results from other DNA sequences found in this sample. V and J are TRBV18 and TRBJ2-2; D not certain. The V end lost 3 bases, the J end lost 5 bases, and 4 bases lay between the germline ends. Germline CDR1 KGHSH, CDR2 LQKENI. The CDR3 runs 12 residues. CDR3 sequence: CASSPRTGELFF. The CDR3 nucleotides are TGTGCCAGCTCACCCAGGACCGGGGAGCTGTTTTTT.

The V and J genes are TRBV6-6 and TRBJ2-3; 10 bases align to TRBD2. The CDR3 is 14 amino acids. Trimming cost V 5 bases and J 6 bases; bases outside gene matches: 5. The germline CDR1 and CDR2 sequences are MNHNY and SVGAGI (reference sequence). The CDR3 loop is CASSNPGLADTQYF. CDR3 in DNA: TGTGCCAGCAGTAACCCGGGACTAGCGGATACGCAGTATTTT.

CDR3 sequence: CASSIQNGRVNEQFF. In DNA form, the CDR3 reads TGTGCCAGTAGTATTCAGAACGGCAGGGTGAATGAGCAGTTCTTC. This chain joins TRBV19 and TRBJ2-1, with D possibly being TRBD1 (5 bases). The germline V gene encodes CDR1 LNHDA and CDR2 SQIVND (reference sequence). Between the trimmed V and J ends, which lost 3 bases and 7 bases, there was a span of 16 bases. The CDR3 is 15 residues long.

This chain connects TRBV27 to TRBJ2-3; D unresolved. This CDR3 region has 11 residues. Germline loops: CDR1 MNHEY, CDR2 SMNVEV (reference sequence). The CDR3 is CVCRSTDTQYF. In DNA, the CDR3 is TGTGTGTGCAGAAGCACAGATACGCAGTATTTT.

The chain employs TRBV19 and TRBJ2-4; D call uncertain. This CDR3 comprises 11 residues. Germline V gives CDR1 LNHDA, CDR2 SQIVND (reference sequence). Trimming shortened V by 0 bases and J by 10 bases, and 4 bases separated the two germline ends. The CDR3 loop reads CASSIEMIQYF. DNA for the CDR3: TGTGCCAGTAGTATAGAAATGATTCAGTACTTC. The full variable domain, rest sourced from reference TRBV19 and TRBJ2-4, is DGGITQSPKYLFRKEGQNVTLSCEQNLNHDAMYWYRQDPGQGLRLIYYSQIVNDFQKGDIAEGYSVSREKKESFPLTVTSAQKNPTAFYLCASSIEMIQYFGAGTRLSVL.

J is TRBJ1-3 and V is TRBV15; D gene uncertain. This CDR3 has 13 amino acids. The germline CDR1 and CDR2 sequences are LNHNV and YYDKDF (reference sequence). V was shortened by 4 bases and J by 4 bases, with 8 bases between the two germline ends. The CDR3 bases are TGTGCCACCAGCACCATTAGAGGAAACACCATATATTTT. It yields the protein CATSTIRGNTIYF.

J is TRBJ2-7 and V is TRBV2; D gene unclear. Looked up from germline, CDR1 is SNHLY and CDR2 is FYNNEI. The CDR3 loop spans 15 amino acids. The V end lost 6 bases, the J end lost 6 bases, and 21 bases lay between the germline ends. As DNA, the CDR3 is TGTGCCAGCAGCCCCCGCGAGGCCGTTCTGGGCGAGCAGTACTTC. Translating it yields CASSPREAVLGEQYF.

V gene TRBV7-2 combines with J gene TRBJ2-1, with D possibly being TRBD1 or TRBD2 (5 bases each). V lost 5 bases and J lost 8, with 16 bases in between. CDR1 is SGHTA, CDR2 FQGNSA, per germline. The CDR3 covers 14 residues. The CDR3 region is CASSPMGRGHEQFF. The CDR3 nucleotides are TGTGCCAGCAGCCCTATGGGACGTGGTCATGAGCAGTTCTTC.

The chain recombines TRBV5-1 with TRBJ1-2; D is unclear. CDR3 length: 15 residues. V lost 0 bases to trimming and J lost 2 bases, with 11 bases between them. In germline, CDR1 is SGHRS, CDR2 YFSETQ. The CDR3 sequence: CASSLANSLNYGYTF. The CDR3 bases are TGCGCCAGCAGCTTGGCGAATTCTTTAAACTATGGCTACACCTTC.

CDR3 sequence reads: CASTVRFGLPSYEQYF. The CDR3 bases are TGTGCCAGCACAGTCCGGTTCGGGCTACCCTCCTACGAGCAGTACTTC. This chain links TRBV27 with TRBJ2-7; D is ambiguous. This CDR3 is 16 amino acids long. V lost 7 bases, J lost 0 bases, and 19 bases lay in between. Germline V gene data show CDR1 as MNHEY and CDR2 as SMNVEV (reference sequence).

The V and J genes are TRBV18 and TRBJ2-1; no definite D call. Germline CDR1 is KGHSH and CDR2 is LQKENI. The CDR3 has 17 amino acids. The V end lost 3 bases, the J end lost 6 bases, and 21 bases lay between the germline ends. CDR3 sequence reads: CASSPIVAGVMGNEQFF. The CDR3 DNA sequence: TGTGCCAGCTCACCTATTGTAGCAGGAGTGATGGGCAATGAGCAGTTCTTC.

This clone has just one count. V is TRBV28 and J is TRBJ2-7, with TRBD1 matching over 7 bases. V trimming: 6 bases; J trimming: 9 bases; junction bases outside the gene matches: 11. Germline V gene data show CDR1 as MDHEN and CDR2 as SYDVKM. The length of the CDR3 is 13 residues. The CDR3 here is CASSLGQLKGQYF. The CDR3 region has the DNA TGTGCCAGCAGCCTGGGACAGCTGAAAGGGCAGTACTTC.

V gene TRBV14 combines with J gene TRBJ2-2; D unresolved. This CDR3 has 18 residues. Germline loops: CDR1 SGHDN, CDR2 FVKESK. V lost 5 bases to trimming and J lost 0 bases, with 19 bases between them. Written as DNA, the CDR3 is TGTGCCAGCAGCTCCTTATCCGGGTTACCCGCGAACACCGGGGAGCTGTTTTTT. Its protein product is CASSSLSGLPANTGELFF.

The V gene is TRBV9, the J gene TRBJ2-7; D not certain. The V gene's germline CDR1 is SGDLS and CDR2 YYNGEE. The CDR3 runs 14 residues. V lost 1 base and J 0 bases, leaving 8 bases between the germline ends. CDR3 bases: TGTGCCAGCAGCGTACGGCAGGACTCCTACGAGCAGTACTTC. Translated, it gives CASSVRQDSYEQYF.